This TCR beta chain was found in a study of OX40 agonist ivuxolimab in advanced cancers. Whole-study context: One patient with hepatocellular carcinoma and two with cutaneous melanoma, three in all, had partial responses.

Germline CDR1 reads SNHLY; CDR2 reads FYNNEI. The CDR3 covers 16 residues. V trimming: 3 bases; J trimming: 6 bases; junction bases outside the gene matches: 10. Profiling relied on immunoSEQ multiplex PCR, and the TCRdb table lists in-frame clones only, not all of them. The sample contains 40,000 to 50,000 clones, over 65% of which appear only once. About this clone: Its antigen remains unidentified.

The study, taken as a whole, reports: The study observed clonal expansion of CD4+ and CD8+ blood T cells by week 6 at 0.1 to 3.0 mg/kg. Patients who responded partially at 0.1-3.0 mg/kg showed clonal expansion ranking among the lowest.

Blood sampling took place at baseline, cycle 4 day 1, and cycle 7 day 1. The chain links TRBV2 to TRBJ2-3; the match to TRBD1 covers 9 bases. The sample was CD4+ or CD8+ T cells sorted from blood, taken in a trial of the OX40 agonist ivuxolimab. The receptor comes from an adult with an advanced solid tumor such as melanoma, head and neck, liver or kidney cancer. The CDR3: CASSEIRGTGSDTQYF. The CDR3 coding sequence is TGTGCCAGCAGTGAGATTAGGGGGACAGGGAGCGATACGCAGTATTTT.